This T cell receptor (beta chain) is drawn from a study of cytomegalovirus exposure and HLA in healthy donors. Findings and limits, study-wide: A previous analysis found most TCR beta V segments productive roughly 87% or roughly 30% of the time. A cluster of highly shared sequence variants was likely a sequencing artifact. Across all donors, roughly uniform sequencing depth was an assumption of the presence/absence analyses. Using a false discovery rate of 0.05, a later analysis showed that 15,000 to 20,000 TCR beta sequences were associated with HLA alleles.

In the case of this clone: Its target is not known.

CDR1 is SEHNR, CDR2 FQNEAQ, per germline (reference sequence). The V end was cut by 6 bases, the J end by 8 bases, with 8 bases between. This CDR3 is built from 12 residues. The PCR employed 60 Vbeta primers together with 13 Jbeta primers. This table comes from immunoSEQ multiplex PCR, and its TCRdb copy is limited to in-frame clones, with some not included. This table holds about 73,000 clones, roughly four fifths found once. The sample consisted of PBMCs. The sequence was collected from a man between 65 and 79 years old in good health and CMV-seronegative. The rearrangement uses TRBV7-9 and TRBJ1-6; D not certain. The chain's CDR3 is CASRRFDSPLHF. In nucleotides, the CDR3 is TGTGCCAGCAGGAGGTTCGATTCACCCCTCCACTTT.